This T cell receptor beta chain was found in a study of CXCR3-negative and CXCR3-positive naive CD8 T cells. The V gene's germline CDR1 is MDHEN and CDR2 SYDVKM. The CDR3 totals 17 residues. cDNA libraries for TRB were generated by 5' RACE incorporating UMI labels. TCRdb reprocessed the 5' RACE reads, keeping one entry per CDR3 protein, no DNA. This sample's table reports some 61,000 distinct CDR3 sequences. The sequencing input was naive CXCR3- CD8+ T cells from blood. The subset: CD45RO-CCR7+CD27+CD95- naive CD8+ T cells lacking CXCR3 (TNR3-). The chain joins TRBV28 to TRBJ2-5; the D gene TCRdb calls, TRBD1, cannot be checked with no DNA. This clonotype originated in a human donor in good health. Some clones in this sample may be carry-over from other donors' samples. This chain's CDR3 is CASSRGRRDMYQETQYF.